The 28 T cell receptor beta chains below all came from one sample that was sequenced in a study of cytomegalovirus exposure and HLA in healthy donors. The PCR used 60 Vbeta and 13 Jbeta primers. Repertoires were generated with immunoSEQ multiplex PCR, while TCRdb's copy carries only in-frame clones and drops some. Its listing shows about 78,000 clones. The material sequenced was PBMCs. All receptors derive from a female donor in good health and CMV-seropositive.

The CDR3 region is CASSLLAGGSLLSYGYTF. The CDR3 DNA reads as TGTGCCAGCAGCTTACTGGCAGGGGGCTCCCTTCTTTCCTATGGCTACACCTTC. The chain links TRBV7-9 to TRBJ1-2; 8 nucleotides agree with TRBD1. There are 18 residues in the CDR3. J gave up 4 bases and V 2 bases, and 15 bases lay outside the gene matches. Germline lookup yields CDR1 SEHNR and CDR2 FQNEAQ (reference sequence).

The rearrangement uses TRBV28 and TRBJ1-5; 7 nucleotides match TRBD1. J was trimmed by 4 bases and V by 5 bases; bases with no gene match: 2. CDR3 size: 13 residues. The germline gives CDR1 MDHEN, CDR2 SYDVKM. The CDR3 DNA reads TGTGCCAGCAGTAGGGACAGTAATCAGCCCCAGCATTTT. It codes for CASSRDSNQPQHF.

V is TRBV4-3 and J is TRBJ2-7, with D tentatively TRBD2 (5 bases). The germline V gene encodes CDR1 LGHNA and CDR2 YSLEER. V was cut by 2 bases and J by 6 bases, with 26 bases left in between. CDR3 size: 18 residues. In DNA form, the CDR3 reads TGCGCCAGCAGCCAAAGTACCCGGGGTGGGCCCACGCCCCCCGAGCAGTACTTC. Translated: CASSQSTRGGPTPPEQYF.

CDR3 protein: CASSLAGQGFAFF. CDR3 sequence (DNA): TGCGCCAGCAGCTTGGCGGGACAGGGTTTCGCTTTCTTT. The V call is TRBV5-1, the J call TRBJ1-1; 9 bases line up with TRBD1. This CDR3 region has 13 residues. The germline V gene has CDR1 SGHRS and CDR2 YFSETQ. The junction had 5 bases not matched to a gene; V was cut back by 0 bases and J by 11 bases.

This chain joins TRBV30 and TRBJ2-1, with 7 bases identical to TRBD2. Germline assignment: CDR1 GTSNPN and CDR2 SVGIG (reference sequence). V shed 5 bases and J 3 bases; nucleotides not matched to a gene: 7. The length of the CDR3 is 14 residues. CDR3 nucleotides: TGTGCCTGGGAACGGGGGGTTGACTACAATGAGCAGTTCTTC. It codes for CAWERGVDYNEQFF.

The chain is built from TRBV2 and TRBJ1-5; 9 bases line up with TRBD1. CDR3 length: 16 amino acids. CDR1 SNHLY and CDR2 FYNNEI come from the germline V gene. V dropped 7 bases and J dropped 5; count of bases not matched to a gene: 12. The CDR3 spells CASTDRGISGYQPQHF. The CDR3 region has the DNA TGTGCCAGCACCGACAGGGGGATATCCGGCTATCAGCCCCAGCATTTT.

The chain recombines TRBV7-9 with TRBJ2-5; 7 bases match TRBD1. Germline lookup yields CDR1 SEHNR and CDR2 FQNEAQ (reference sequence). V trimming: 3 bases; J trimming: 4 bases; junction bases outside the gene matches: 8. The CDR3 has 15 residues. The CDR3 DNA is TGTGCCAGCAGCTTTAAGACAGGGATTGGAGAGACCCAGTACTTC. It codes for CASSFKTGIGETQYF. The whole variable domain, remainder taken from reference TRBV7-9 and TRBJ2-5, is DTGVSQNPRHKITKRGQNVTFRCDPISEHNRLYWYRQTLGQGPEFLTYFQNEAQLEKSRLLSDRFSAERPKGSFSTLEIQRTEQGDSAMYLCASSFKTGIGETQYFGPGTRLLVL.

V and J are TRBV18 and TRBJ2-5; 11 positions agree with TRBD2. The CDR3 runs 14 residues. The junction had 2 bases not matched to a gene; V was cut back by 5 bases and J by 3 bases. Germline CDR1 KGHSH, CDR2 LQKENI. CDR3 sequence (DNA): TGTGCCAGCTCAAGGGGACTAGCGGAAGAGACCCAGTACTTC. It encodes CASSRGLAEETQYF. Based on the CDR3 plus reference TRBV18 and TRBJ2-5, the full variable domain is NAGVMQNPRHLVRRRGQEARLRCSPMKGHSHVYWYRQLPEEGLKFMVYLQKENIIDESGMPKERFSAEFPKEGPSILRIQQVVRGDSAAYFCASSRGLAEETQYFGPGTRLLVL.

The rearrangement joins TRBV4-2 to TRBJ2-5; 10 bases are shared with TRBD2. V was clipped by 4 bases and J by 2 bases; unmatched bases: 4. Germline V gene sequence: CDR1 LGHNA, CDR2 YNFKEQ. This CDR3 is 15 amino acids long. CDR3 in amino acids: CASSPGTSAQETQYF. The CDR3 DNA sequence: TGTGCCAGCAGCCCCGGGACTAGCGCTCAAGAGACCCAGTACTTC.

V gene TRBV29-1 combines with J gene TRBJ2-5, with 7 bases matching TRBD2. The junction had 13 bases not matched to a gene; V was cut back by 7 bases and J by 5 bases. The CDR3 has 14 amino acids. Germline loops: CDR1 SQVTM, CDR2 ANQGSEA. The DNA of the CDR3 is TGCAGCGGGGGGGGAGGGAGTGAATGGGAGACCCAGTACTTC. Translated, it gives CSGGGGSEWETQYF.

The rearrangement uses TRBV7-8 and TRBJ1-6; 7 bases are shared with TRBD1. The CDR3 spans 15 residues. Looked up from germline, CDR1 is SGHVS and CDR2 is FQNEAQ. V was clipped by 1 base and J by 9 bases; unmatched bases: 6. The CDR3 loop reads CASSLEGGFVSPLHF. DNA for the CDR3: TGTGCCAGCAGCTTAGAAGGGGGCTTTGTTTCACCCCTCCACTTT.

This chain connects TRBV5-4 to TRBJ1-2; D might be TRBD1 (5 bases). The CDR3 runs 13 residues. Germline values: CDR1 SGHNT, CDR2 YYREEE (reference sequence). Trimming cost V 2 bases and J 5 bases, with 10 bases left between them. DNA for the CDR3: TGTGCCAGCAGCTTAGGAGGGGAATATGGCTACACCTTC. Amino acids: CASSLGGEYGYTF.

V is TRBV12-5 and J is TRBJ1-1; 7 nucleotides align to TRBD1. CDR1 and CDR2 (germline): LGHNT, FRNRAP. V was pared by 6 bases and J by 3 bases, with 4 bases of the junction left unmatched. There are 13 residues in the CDR3. CDR3 sequence: CASGQGWHTEAFF. DNA for the CDR3: TGTGCTAGTGGACAGGGGTGGCACACTGAAGCTTTCTTT.

This sequence joins TRBV7-2 and TRBJ1-5; no clear D gene. The length of the CDR3 is 13 residues. The germline V and J ends were trimmed by 2 bases and 6 bases, with 8 bases remaining between them. Germline V gene lookup returns CDR1 SGHTA and CDR2 FQGNSA. The CDR3 DNA follows: TGTGCCAGCAGCTTAAGAGCGGGTCAGCCCCAGCATTTT. Residues: CASSLRAGQPQHF.

The gene calls are TRBV10-1 and TRBJ2-7; 7 nucleotides agree with TRBD1. The germline V gene has CDR1 WNHNN and CDR2 SYGVQD (reference sequence). V trimming: 6 bases; J trimming: 2 bases; junction bases outside the gene matches: 4. The CDR3 sequence is 13 residues long. CDR3 DNA: TGCGCCAGCAGCAGGGACAGTACCTACGAGCAGTACTTC. It codes for CASSRDSTYEQYF.

The rearrangement links TRBV29-1 to TRBJ2-2; 8 bases align to TRBD2. Unmatched junction bases numbered 10, after V lost 4 bases and J lost 6 bases. Per germline, CDR1 SQVTM and CDR2 ANQGSEA. The length of the CDR3 is 15 residues. This chain's CDR3 is CSVGLAGGGAGELFF. The DNA for the CDR3 is TGCAGCGTTGGGCTAGCGGGTGGAGGGGCCGGGGAGCTGTTTTTT.

This clone is labeled medium-sized based on frequency. The rearrangement uses TRBV28 and TRBJ2-7; D uncertain. Trimming took 3 bases from V and 0 from J, leaving 6 bases between them. The CDR3 is 13 residues long. Germline V gene sequence: CDR1 MDHEN, CDR2 SYDVKM. The CDR3 DNA sequence: TGTGCCAGCAGTTTGGGCTTCTCCTACGAGCAGTACTTC. Protein sequence: CASSLGFSYEQYF.

The gene calls are TRBV7-9 and TRBJ1-2; 8 bases map to TRBD1. V lost 3 bases and J lost 3; bases outside the gene matches: 3. The CDR3 length is 14 residues. The V gene's germline CDR1 is SEHNR and CDR2 FQNEAQ (reference sequence). The CDR3 DNA is TGTGCCAGCAGCTTTCCAGGGGGCGACTATGGCTACACCTTC. Its protein product is CASSFPGGDYGYTF.

Considering frequency, this clone is medium-sized. Other nucleotide sequences in the sample specify the same CDR3. The chain is built from TRBV6-1 and TRBJ2-5; TRBD1 agrees at 9 bases. This CDR3 is built from 15 residues. V lost 6 bases to trimming and J lost 5 bases; unmatched junction nucleotides: 10. The germline V gene has CDR1 MNHNS and CDR2 SASEGT. The CDR3 protein is CASRSGQGVAETQYF. CDR3 nucleotides: TGTGCCAGCAGGTCGGGACAGGGAGTGGCTGAGACCCAGTACTTC.

The chain has TRBV18 and TRBJ1-5; TRBD1 matches 7 bases. The CDR3 is 16 residues long. Looked up from germline, CDR1 is KGHSH and CDR2 is LQKENI. J gave up 2 bases and V 8 bases, and 12 bases lay outside the gene matches. This CDR3 reads CASAPTYGQGNQPQHF. The CDR3 nucleotides read TGTGCCAGCGCCCCTACCTACGGACAGGGCAATCAGCCCCAGCATTTT.

This chain joins TRBV14 and TRBJ2-5; D gene unclear. The V and J ends lost 2 bases and 4 bases respectively, with 11 bases between them. CDR1 SGHDN and CDR2 FVKESK come from the germline V gene. This CDR3 has 14 amino acids. The CDR3 spells CASSQTNLRETQYF. As DNA, the CDR3 is TGTGCCAGCAGCCAAACCAACTTGAGAGAGACCCAGTACTTC.

The chain combines TRBV30 with TRBJ1-6; D is perhaps TRBD1 (5 bases). This CDR3 contains 13 residues. Germline CDR1 and CDR2: GTSNPN and SVGIG (reference sequence). The germline V and J ends were trimmed by 2 bases and 11 bases, with 13 bases remaining between them. Here the CDR3 reads CAWSSQVMAPLHF. The DNA of the CDR3 is TGTGCCTGGAGTTCACAGGTTATGGCACCCCTCCACTTT. The variable domain in full, completed from reference TRBV30 and TRBJ1-6, reads SQTIHQWPATLVQPVGSPLSLECTVEGTSNPNLYWYRQAAGRGLQLLFYSVGIGQISSEVPQNLSASRPQDRQFILSSKKLLLSDSGFYLCAWSSQVMAPLHFGNGTRLTVT.

V gene TRBV6-5 combines with J gene TRBJ2-7, with TRBD1 identical over 8 bases. The CDR3 covers 14 residues. Germline trimming cut 6 bases from V and 1 base from J; bases unmatched to any gene: 5. Germline V gene sequence: CDR1 MNHEY, CDR2 SVGAGI. The chain's CDR3 is CASSDRGASYEQYF. CDR3 nucleotide sequence: TGTGCCAGCAGCGACAGGGGTGCTTCCTACGAGCAGTACTTC.

The J gene is TRBJ2-7, the V gene TRBV15, with TRBD1 matching over 9 bases. There are 16 residues in the CDR3. V lost 2 bases and J lost 2; bases outside the gene matches: 7. The germline gives CDR1 LNHNV, CDR2 YYDKDF (reference sequence). CDR3 sequence reads: CATSRSSGQGTYEQYF. The CDR3 bases are TGTGCCACCAGCAGATCCTCGGGACAGGGCACCTACGAGCAGTACTTC.

This chain joins TRBV25-1 and TRBJ2-7, with 8 positions matching TRBD1. V trimming: 1 base; J trimming: 0 bases; junction bases outside the gene matches: 5. The CDR3 is made up of 16 amino acids. Germline CDR1 is MGHDK and CDR2 is SYGVNS. This CDR3 reads CASSEWTGTGSYEQYF. For the CDR3, the DNA is TGTGCCAGCAGTGAATGGACGGGGACAGGCTCCTACGAGCAGTACTTC.

In DNA, the CDR3 is TGTGCCAGCAGCTTAGCCCCGGTGGGAGGGTCCTACGAGCAGTACTTC. Its translation: CASSLAPVGGSYEQYF. V usage is TRBV7-9 and J usage is TRBJ2-7, with 7 bases lining up with TRBD2. Germline lookup yields CDR1 SEHNR and CDR2 FQNEAQ (reference sequence). The V and J ends lost 0 bases and 1 base, in that order; junction bases with no gene match: 6. The CDR3 is 16 residues long. The variable domain in full, with the rest retrieved from reference TRBV7-9 and TRBJ2-7, is DTGVSQNPRHKITKRGQNVTFRCDPISEHNRLYWYRQTLGQGPEFLTYFQNEAQLEKSRLLSDRFSAERPKGSFSTLEIQRTEQGDSAMYLCASSLAPVGGSYEQYFGPGTRLTVT.

The CDR3 coding sequence is TGTGCCACCAGCAGGGACAGGGTCGGCTACGAGCAGTACTTC. Translating gives CATSRDRVGYEQYF. The gene calls are TRBV15 and TRBJ2-7; 8 nucleotides line up with TRBD1. The J segment lost 3 bases and the V segment lost 3 bases, leaving 4 bases of the junction unmatched. The CDR3 consists of 14 residues. Germline lookup yields CDR1 LNHNV and CDR2 YYDKDF (reference sequence). The whole variable domain, remainder taken from reference TRBV15 and TRBJ2-7, is DAMVIQNPRYQVTQFGKPVTLSCSQTLNHNVMYWYQQKSSQAPKLLFHYYDKDFNNEADTPDNFQSRRPNTSFCFLDIRSPGLGDTAMYLCATSRDRVGYEQYFGPGTRLTVT.

The rearrangement links TRBV7-9 to TRBJ2-4; D not resolved. The CDR3 is 13 amino acids. Per germline, CDR1 SEHNR and CDR2 FQNEAQ (reference sequence). The CDR3 region has the DNA TGTGCTGTTTTCGAACTAGCCAAAAACATTCAGTACTTC. Its protein product is CAVFELAKNIQYF.